This T cell receptor beta chain was identified during a study of shared clonotypes between healthy human individuals. On this clone: As yet, its antigen is unknown.

Naive-designated CD8 cells lacked CD45RO, were positively enriched for CCR7, and omitted terminally differentiated effector memory CD45RA+ cells. Around 30,000 T cell genomes (about 0.2 ug DNA) went into each sorted-subset replicate. Only in-frame clones appear in the TCRdb table, and some are missing; sequencing was by immunoSEQ multiplex PCR. The table has about 700,000 clones, about 90% seen once. The CDR3 length is 11 residues. Germline loops: CDR1 SGDLS, CDR2 YYNGEE. The V end was cut by 4 bases, the J end by 6 bases, with 7 bases between. Study-wide results and caveats: All-four-donor shared clonotypes had higher generation probabilities than non-shared clonotypes did.

The receptor comes from a man younger than 45 in good health. V usage is TRBV9 and J usage is TRBJ1-1, with D uncertain. Sequenced material: naive CD8+ T cells sorted from blood. The CDR3 bases are TGTGCCAGCAGCCCCATGGCTGAAGCTTTCTTT. Amino acid sequence: CASSPMAEAFF.